The entry that follows covers one T cell receptor (beta chain) sequence. These data originate in a study of blood T cell repertoires in COVID-19. Study information: In each case, the material was cDNA or gDNA derived from T cells, B-cell-depleted T cells, or PBMCs.

CDR3 size: 16 residues. V was pared by 0 bases and J by 6 bases, with 8 bases of the junction left unmatched. CDR1 is SEHNR and CDR2 is FQNEAQ in the germline V gene (reference sequence). Original data processing: How many nucleated cells were present was estimated from reference gene primer amplification. Profiling relied on immunoSEQ multiplex PCR, and the TCRdb table lists in-frame clones only, not all of them. V, J and clone size are taken as reported in that table, and D and trimming were inferred from the DNA itself. The table includes approximately 13,000 clones, around 89% detected once. The TCR originated in a man over 45 with active COVID-19. The chain carries TRBV7-9 and TRBJ1-2, with 9 bases identical to TRBD1. The sequenced sample consisted of peripheral blood. CDR3 protein: CASSLASSGTGHGYTF. CDR3 coding DNA: TGTGCCAGCAGCTTAGCGAGCTCCGGGACAGGGCATGGCTACACCTTC.